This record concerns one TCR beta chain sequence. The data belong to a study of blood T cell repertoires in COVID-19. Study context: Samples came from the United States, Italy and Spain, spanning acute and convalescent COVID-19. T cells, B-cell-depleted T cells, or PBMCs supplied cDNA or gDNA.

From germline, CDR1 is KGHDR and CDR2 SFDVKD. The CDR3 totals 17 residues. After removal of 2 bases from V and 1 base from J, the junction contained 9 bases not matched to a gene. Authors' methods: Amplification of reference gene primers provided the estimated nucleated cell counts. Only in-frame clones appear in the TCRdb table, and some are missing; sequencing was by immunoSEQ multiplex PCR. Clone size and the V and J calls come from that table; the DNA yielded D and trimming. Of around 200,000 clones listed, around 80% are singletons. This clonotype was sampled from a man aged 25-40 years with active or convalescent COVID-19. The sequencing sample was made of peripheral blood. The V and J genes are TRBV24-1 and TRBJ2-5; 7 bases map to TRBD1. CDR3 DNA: TGTGCCACCAGTGATTCGCCTGGGACAGCGATCCAAGAGACCCAGTACTTC. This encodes CATSDSPGTAIQETQYF.